Listed below are T cell receptor beta chains from one sample, sequenced in a study of T-cell memory formation after mild COVID-19. Via MiXCR, TCRdb re-called the 5' RACE reads, giving one row per CDR3 protein. In the table there are approximately 150,000 distinct CDR3 sequences, approximately 12% of which are singletons. Source material: PBMCs or a T cell subset sorted from them (not recorded which). The receptors here all came from a man in his late teens or twenties who had mild COVID-19 (a few samples of this study predate the infection). Cell type and time point are not known. Each CDR3 is given with its conserved first and last residue. Each record gives: J gene, V gene, clone size, CDR3 length, D gene, CDR3 protein, CDR3 DNA. D genes are given only for firm matches. Size values are once, few and many counts, or a class for expanded clones, and some rows have none.

TRBJ2-4,TRBV28,few,13,TRBD1,CASTAAGTAIQYF,TGTGCCAGCACCGCAGCCGGGACAGCCATTCAGTACTTC
TRBJ1-4,TRBV7-2,few,15,-,CASSLSGVSNEKLFF,TGTGCCAGCAGCTTATCAGGGGTGTCTAATGAAAAACTGTTTTTT
TRBJ2-5,TRBV7-2,few,16,TRBD2,CASSLFGSGGRETQYF,TGTGCCAGCAGCTTATTTGGTAGCGGGGGTCGAGAGACCCAGTACTTC
TRBJ1-2,TRBV7-2,-,15,-,CASSRTKGSPYGYTF,TGTGCCAGCAGCCGAACTAAGGGTTCCCCTTATGGCTACACCTTC
TRBJ1-2,TRBV2,-,14,TRBD1,CASAYRGQSYGYTF,TGTGCCAGCGCTTATAGGGGACAGAGCTATGGCTACACCTTC
TRBJ2-1,TRBV3-1,many,14,TRBD2,CASSLTASGDEKFF,TGTGCCAGCAGCTTGACAGCTAGCGGTGATGAGAAGTTCTTC
TRBJ1-1,TRBV2,few,13,-,CASSRNYREGAFF,TGTGCCAGCAGTCGCAACTACAGGGAGGGGGCTTTCTTT
TRBJ1-2,TRBV3-1,few,13,-,CASSHLDTGGYTF,TGTGCCAGCAGCCATCTGGATACAGGAGGCTACACCTTC
TRBJ2-7,TRBV4-3,many,17,TRBD2,CASSQTRLADHPYEQYF,TGCGCCAGCAGCCAAACCCGTCTAGCGGACCATCCCTACGAGCAGTACTTC
TRBJ1-1,TRBV7-2,-,16,TRBD1,CASSLVPGQGRTEAFF,TGTGCCAGCAGCTTAGTCCCGGGACAGGGTCGCACTGAAGCTTTCTTT
TRBJ2-7,TRBV3-1,-,13,-,CASSQGLGYEQYF,TGTGCCAGCAGCCAAGGGCTAGGGTACGAGCAGTACTTC
TRBJ1-1,TRBV30,few,15,TRBD1,CAWSTRGPWNTEAFF,TGTGCCTGGAGTACCAGGGGGCCCTGGAACACTGAAGCTTTCTTT
TRBJ1-1,TRBV29-1,-,12,-,CSVRDSNTEAFF,TGCAGCGTTCGGGACTCTAACACTGAAGCTTTCTTT
TRBJ2-3,TRBV7-2,few,16,-,CASSLAPLVGTDTQYF,TGTGCCAGCAGCTTAGCGCCACTAGTGGGCACAGATACGCAGTATTTT
TRBJ1-1,TRBV5-1,few,14,-,CASRLDTLNTEAFF,TGCGCCAGCAGGTTGGACACTTTGAACACTGAAGCTTTCTTT
TRBJ2-3,TRBV5-1,few,16,-,CASRVRGQSSTDTQYF,TGCGCCAGCAGGGTCCGGGGCCAGTCTAGCACAGATACGCAGTATTTT
TRBJ1-1,TRBV29-1,-,13,-,CSVEDGVYTEAFF,TGCAGCGTTGAAGACGGGGTATACACTGAAGCTTTCTTT
TRBJ2-7,TRBV7-2,-,14,TRBD2,CASSLTAGDPEQYF,TGTGCCAGCAGCTTAACAGCGGGGGACCCCGAGCAGTACTTC
TRBJ1-5,TRBV12-3/TRBV12-4,-,13,-,CASSSGVGQPQHF,TGTGCCAGCAGTTCAGGGGTGGGTCAGCCCCAGCATTTT
TRBJ2-7,TRBV12-3/TRBV12-4,-,15,-,CASSFIQGPAYEQYF,TGTGCCAGCAGTTTTATCCAGGGACCGGCCTACGAGCAGTACTTC
TRBJ2-2,TRBV7-3,few,16,-,CASSPRGSANTGELFF,TGTGCCAGCAGCCCACGGGGGTCTGCGAACACCGGGGAGCTGTTTTTT
TRBJ2-3,TRBV5-1,few,14,-,CASSLWVGADTQYF,TGCGCCAGCAGCTTGTGGGTCGGGGCAGATACGCAGTATTTT
TRBJ1-2,TRBV10-3,few,15,TRBD1,CAISVMTGEKNGYTF,TGTGCCATCAGTGTCATGACAGGGGAGAAAAATGGCTACACCTTC
TRBJ2-2,TRBV2,-,15,-,CASSGVQPDTGELFF,TGTGCCAGCAGTGGGGTACAACCGGACACCGGGGAGCTGTTTTTT
TRBJ2-5,TRBV6-5,few,17,TRBD2,CASSHSGGRVLKETQYF,TGTGCCAGCAGTCATAGCGGGGGGCGCGTATTGAAAGAGACCCAGTACTTC
TRBJ1-5,TRBV5-1,-,17,-,CASSLEAGDNSNQPQHF,TGCGCCAGCAGCTTGGAGGCAGGAGACAATAGCAATCAGCCCCAGCATTTT
TRBJ1-1,TRBV20-1,-,13,-,CSARIWGQTEAFF,TGCAGTGCTAGAATCTGGGGGCAAACTGAAGCTTTCTTT
TRBJ1-2,TRBV7-3,-,15,-,CASSVSGTGVYGYTF,TGTGCCAGCAGCGTTTCCGGGACTGGCGTTTATGGCTACACCTTC